This TCR beta chain was sequenced during a study of tumor-infiltrating lymphocytes in primary liver carcinoma. Study background: Donors had hepatocellular carcinoma or combined HCC and intrahepatic cholangiocarcinoma. Tumor lesions were T1-T3 N0M0 and spanned about 4 to 11 cm. Sample counts of productive TCRbeta reads spanned roughly 3.65 to 8 million; these counts were similar across tissue types.

This clonotype appeared many times. The junction had 11 bases not matched to a gene; V was cut back by 0 bases and J by 0 bases. CDR3 size: 22 residues. Germline CDR1 and CDR2: SGHVS and FQNEAQ. For each extraction, RNA and DNA were obtained together from about 21-30 mg of unsorted bulk tissue. More than 75% viable tumor cells made up every tumor sample. Making TCR beta cDNA involved around 500 ng total RNA and a constant-region primer. Employing slightly modified ARM-PCR, three nested multiplex PCR rounds were run, and these gave rise to the TCR beta libraries. TRBV1-TRBV30 forward primers paired with a C-beta reverse primer were used in the first two PCR rounds, which ran roughly 9 cycles each. TCRdb analysed the multiplex PCR reads with MiXCR anew, one entry per CDR3 protein. The data contain roughly 120,000 distinct CDR3 sequences, 60% to 80% of them singletons.

Material: liver tumor tissue from sampling region 3. Specified subset: tumor region T3, left-lateral pole. The clonotype was recovered from a woman aged 60-75 years with primary liver carcinoma and hepatitis B virus infection. This chain connects TRBV7-8 to TRBJ2-1; 16 nucleotides match TRBD2. The CDR3 DNA reads as TGTGCCAGCAGCTTAGCCTTAGGGACTAGCGGGAGGGCCCCGGGCTCCTACAATGAGCAGTTCTTC. It encodes CASSLALGTSGRAPGSYNEQFF.